The source of this T cell receptor (beta chain) is a study of control samples from healthy donors and cancer patients. V gave up 3 bases and J gave up 2 bases, with 12 bases separating them. The CDR3 has 15 amino acids. Germline V gene data show CDR1 as MNHEY and CDR2 as SMNVEV (reference sequence). The repertoire was sequenced with immunoSEQ multiplex PCR; TCRdb's copy has only in-frame clones and lacks some. The table includes approximately 90,000 clones, approximately 93% detected once. The gene calls are TRBV27 and TRBJ2-3, with no clear D. The origin of this receptor is a woman aged 25 to 39 in good health. What was sequenced was blood. The CDR3 DNA reads TGTGCCAGCAGTTTTCGGAGCCCAACCACAGATACGCAGTATTTT. Translated, it gives CASSFRSPTTDTQYF.